The present T cell receptor beta chain was sequenced within a study of Graves' ophthalmopathy and Graves' hyperthyroidism. This clonotype has a count of ten or more. The authors amplified TCR beta CDR3 regions, and they did so from RNA transcripts for repertoire sequencing. HTBI-primed RT-PCR formed the first round, and a multiplex PCR formed the second. TCRdb recomputed calls from the multiplex PCR reads with MiXCR, one row per CDR3 protein. The sample consists of some 350,000 distinct CDR3 sequences, about 18% of them appearing once. This sequence was found in an adult woman with stable Graves' hyperthyroidism. The sample was peripheral blood.

CDR3 sequence: CASWKGFTGELFF. The CDR3 nucleotides are TGTGCCAGCTGGAAGGGATTCACCGGGGAGCTGTTTTTT. The chain is built from TRBV2 and TRBJ2-2; D remains ambiguous. This CDR3 contains 13 residues. Trimming removed 8 bases from V and 4 bases from J, with 11 bases in between. The germline V gene encodes CDR1 SNHLY and CDR2 FYNNEI.